One sample yielded the 29 T cell receptor beta chains listed below, sequenced in a study of shared clonotypes between healthy human individuals (dated by TCRdb to the early 2020s). Libraries were prepared through the immunoSEQ multiplex PCR assay. TCRdb provides this immuneACCESS table in a form limited to in-frame rearrangements. Some clones are lacking; in checked studies, under half of them reflect an unresolved V gene, and why the rest are absent is not known. Across this sample there are hundreds of thousands of clones, with roughly 80% seen only once. Around 12% of the sample rests with the top ten. Source material: PBMCs. These TCRs come from a woman aged 35 to 49 in good health. Some clones in this sample may be carry-over from other donors' samples.

Of note for this clone: Possible read error: a much larger clone is one base away. Different DNA sequences within this sample yield the same CDR3. The rearrangement joins TRBV9 to TRBJ2-3, with 7 positions matching TRBD1. The germline gives CDR1 SGDLS, CDR2 YYNGEE. CDR3 size: 15 residues. CDR3 loop: CASSVGSQGTDTQYF. CDR3 DNA: TGTGCCAGCAGCGTAGGGTCTCAGGGGACAGATACGCAGTATTTC.

V gene TRBV4-2 combines with J gene TRBJ1-4, with TRBD1 matching over 11 bases. V lost 4 bases, J lost 8 bases, and 9 bases stayed unmatched. This CDR3 comprises 16 residues. Germline V lookup: CDR1 LGHNA, CDR2 YNFKEQ. The CDR3 nucleotides read TGTGCCAGCAGCCTCGCCTCCGGGACAGGGGGAGAAAAACTGTTTTTT. Translation: CASSLASGTGGEKLFF.

This chain connects TRBV28 to TRBJ1-5; D is unresolved. V was shortened by 5 bases and J by 4 bases, with 12 bases between the two germline ends. From germline, CDR1 is MDHEN and CDR2 SYDVKM. The CDR3 runs to 14 residues. CDR3 DNA: TGTGCCAGCAGTCGGGGTGTGAGGAATCAGCCCCAGCATTTT. It translates to CASSRGVRNQPQHF.

Note on this clone: The junction departs from germline at one end; a sequencing error may be responsible. This chain links TRBV20-1 with TRBJ2-7, with a possible D match to TRBD2 (5 bases). Per germline, CDR1 DFQATT and CDR2 SNEGSKA (reference sequence). CDR3 size: 10 residues. As DNA, the CDR3 is TGCAGTGCCGAGGCAGGACTGACTAACTTC. Translation gives CSAEAGLTNF.

The chain is built from TRBV5-4 and TRBJ2-7; D possibly corresponds to TRBD2 (6 bases). Deletions cut 5 bases from V and 0 bases from J, with 18 bases between. Germline V lookup: CDR1 SGHNT, CDR2 YYREEE (reference sequence). This CDR3 region has 16 residues. CDR3 sequence reads: CASRSGVGEASYEQYF. The CDR3 DNA reads as TGTGCCAGCAGATCGGGAGTAGGGGAAGCCTCCTACGAGCAGTACTTC.

As for this clone: Given a far larger clone just one base away, this is likely a sequencing read error. This is likely a read error, given that the CDR3 carries no conserved phenylalanine or tryptophan at its end. The CDR3 sequence: CAWGAVAEAFS. CDR3 DNA sequence: TGTGCCTGGGGGGCTGTGGCTGAAGCTTTCTCT. This chain joins TRBV30 and TRBJ1-1; a possible D gene is TRBD1 (5 bases). Germline V gene data show CDR1 as GTSNPN and CDR2 as SVGIG (reference sequence). The V gene lost 5 bases and the J gene lost 6 bases, with 10 bases spanning the gap. CDR3 size: 11 residues.

This clone has just a few counts. The chain combines TRBV6-1 with TRBJ2-1, with D possibly being TRBD1 (5 bases). This CDR3 is built from 15 residues. Deletions cut 1 base from V and 9 bases from J, with 16 bases between. Germline assignment: CDR1 MNHNS and CDR2 SASEGT. The CDR3: CASSEDVGLRTEQFF. Written as DNA, the CDR3 is TGTGCCAGCAGTGAAGACGTGGGGCTCAGGACTGAGCAGTTCTTC.

This clone was recorded a few times. The rearrangement uses TRBV7-8 and TRBJ2-7; unclear D gene. Trimming took off 1 base at V and 3 bases at J, with 10 bases between the two ends. The CDR3 has 14 amino acids. Germline assignment: CDR1 SGHVS and CDR2 FQNEAQ. CDR3 loop: CASSLVTGNYEQYF. The CDR3 DNA follows: TGTGCCAGCAGCTTAGTCACTGGGAACTACGAGCAGTACTTC.

This sequence joins TRBV18 and TRBJ1-2, with D possibly matching TRBD1 (6 bases). V was cut by 0 bases and J by 4 bases, with 15 bases left in between. Germline values: CDR1 KGHSH, CDR2 LQKENI. The length of the CDR3 is 16 residues. CDR3 sequence reads: CASSPPERGHLYGYTF. CDR3 coding DNA: TGTGCCAGCTCACCACCGGAAAGGGGACACCTCTATGGCTACACCTTC.

The rearrangement joins TRBV25-1 to TRBJ2-4; D possibly matches TRBD1 or TRBD2 (6 bases each). This CDR3 has 13 amino acids. V lost 7 bases and J 5 bases, leaving 12 bases between the germline ends. Looked up from germline, CDR1 is MGHDK and CDR2 is SYGVNS. The CDR3 sequence is CASTGAGENIQYF. The DNA of the CDR3 is TGTGCCAGCACGGGGGCCGGGGAAAACATTCAGTACTTC.

V is TRBV28 and J is TRBJ1-4; 8 nucleotides agree with TRBD1. V trimming: 3 bases; J trimming: 1 base; junction bases outside the gene matches: 1. The CDR3 contains 15 residues. Germline V gene lookup returns CDR1 MDHEN and CDR2 SYDVKM. CDR3: CASSFGQGTNEKLFF. CDR3 sequence (DNA): TGTGCCAGCAGTTTCGGACAGGGAACTAATGAAAAACTGTTTTTT.

This chain connects TRBV7-9 to TRBJ2-7; 8 bases map to TRBD1. The CDR3 has 13 amino acids. V lost 5 bases to trimming and J lost 6 bases; unmatched junction nucleotides: 6. Germline CDR1 reads SEHNR; CDR2 reads FQNEAQ (reference sequence). The CDR3 region has the DNA TGTGCCAGCAGCCGGGACAGGCGGGTCGAGCAGTACTTC. Protein product: CASSRDRRVEQYF.

This clone has a handful of counts. A read error likely explains this, since a far larger clone differs by one base. Different DNA sequences within this sample yield the same CDR3. V is TRBV30 and J is TRBJ2-5; D is uncertain. CDR3 length: 11 amino acids. The germline V gene encodes CDR1 GTSNPN and CDR2 SVGIG (reference sequence). The CDR3 bases are TGTGCCTGGACAAGACAAGAGACCCGGTACTTC. Translation: CAWTRQETRYF.

This chain uses TRBV6-4 with TRBJ1-5, with TRBD1 as a possible D gene (5 bases). From germline, CDR1 is MRHNA and CDR2 SNTAGT. The CDR3 contains 15 residues. With 9 bases removed from V and 3 bases from J, the gap between germline ends came to 18 bases. The CDR3 DNA is TGTGCCAGAAAACGACAGCTAGGGGACAATCAGCCCCAGCATTTT. Amino acids: CARKRQLGDNQPQHF.

This chain connects TRBV7-3 to TRBJ2-1, with TRBD2 identical over 8 bases. The CDR3 totals 14 residues. Per germline, CDR1 SGHTA and CDR2 FQGTGA. The V segment lost 5 bases and the J segment 5 bases; nucleotides outside the gene matches: 5. The CDR3 loop is CASSPGGSNNEQFF. The CDR3 DNA reads TGTGCCAGCAGCCCGGGGGGGTCTAACAATGAGCAGTTCTTC.

This clone was seen a few times. Other DNA sequences from this sample encode an identical CDR3 as well. The chain couples TRBV5-1 to TRBJ1-1; D is unclear. Germline V gives CDR1 SGHRS, CDR2 YFSETQ. There are 14 residues in the CDR3. V was cut by 0 bases and J by 0 bases, with 6 bases left in between. CDR3 residues: CASSLGTLNTEAFF. The CDR3 DNA reads as TGCGCCAGCAGCTTGGGCACCTTGAACACTGAAGCTTTCTTT. The full variable domain, in which reference TRBV5-1 and TRBJ1-1 provide the parts outside the CDR3, is KAGVTQTPRYLIKTRGQQVTLSCSPISGHRSVSWYQQTPGQGLQFLFEYFSETQRNKGNFPGRFSGRQFSNSRSEMNVSTLELGDSALYLCASSLGTLNTEAFFGQGTRLTVV.

The rearrangement links TRBV4-2 to TRBJ2-1, with TRBD2 identical over 15 bases. Germline CDR1 is LGHNA and CDR2 is YNFKEQ. V was pared by 1 base and J by 9 bases, with 7 bases of the junction left unmatched. The CDR3 is made up of 17 amino acids. The CDR3 nucleotides read TGTGCCAGCAGCCAAGCCGGACTAGCGGGAGGGCCAACTGAGCAGTTCTTC. Its protein product is CASSQAGLAGGPTEQFF.

This chain connects TRBV7-9 to TRBJ2-1; TRBD2 is a possible D gene (5 bases). Trimming cost V 5 bases and J 4 bases, with 18 bases left between them. The CDR3 totals 16 residues. The germline V gene encodes CDR1 SEHNR and CDR2 FQNEAQ (reference sequence). The CDR3 region is CASSRNSSGGYNEQFF. The DNA of the CDR3 is TGTGCCAGCAGCCGTAACTCCAGCGGCGGATACAATGAGCAGTTCTTC.

This clone occurred many times. This same CDR3 is encoded by further DNA sequences in the sample. The chain combines TRBV7-2 with TRBJ2-1; D is uncertain. The V and J ends lost 7 bases and 8 bases respectively, with 12 bases between them. Germline V gives CDR1 SGHTA, CDR2 FQGNSA. The CDR3 loop spans 12 amino acids. CDR3 nucleotides: TGTGCCAGCACCCCTAGGGCCCATGAGCAGTTCTTC. Translated, it gives CASTPRAHEQFF.

This clone appeared a single time. The gene calls are TRBV30 and TRBJ2-7; 14 bases agree with TRBD2. The CDR3 sequence is 17 residues long. Germline V CDR1 and CDR2: GTSNPN, SVGIG (reference sequence). V trimming: 0 bases; J trimming: 2 bases; junction bases outside the gene matches: 6. The CDR3 reads CAWSVRTSGRLTYEQYF. In DNA form, the CDR3 reads TGTGCCTGGAGTGTACGGACTAGCGGGAGGCTAACCTACGAGCAGTACTTC. Filled out from reference TRBV30 and TRBJ2-7, the complete variable domain reads SQTIHQWPATLVQPVGSPLSLECTVEGTSNPNLYWYRQAAGRGLQLLFYSVGIGQISSEVPQNLSASRPQDRQFILSSKKLLLSDSGFYLCAWSVRTSGRLTYEQYFGPGTRLTVT.

The rearrangement joins TRBV14 to TRBJ2-1, with 14 nucleotides matching TRBD2. Germline CDR1 reads SGHDN; CDR2 reads FVKESK. This CDR3 has 21 amino acids. V lost 3 bases, J lost 0 bases, and 13 bases stayed unmatched. For the CDR3, the DNA is TGTGCCAGCAGCCACACGCTGATGGGACTAGCGGGAGTCGGCTCCTACAATGAGCAGTTCTTC. As protein: CASSHTLMGLAGVGSYNEQFF.

J is TRBJ1-4 and V is TRBV30; possible D gene TRBD1, 6 bases. CDR1 GTSNPN and CDR2 SVGIG come from the germline V gene (reference sequence). This CDR3 has 14 amino acids. With 0 bases removed from V and 7 bases from J, the gap between germline ends came to 12 bases. In nucleotides, the CDR3 is TGTGCCTGGAGTGTACGAGGGGGTGGTGAAAAACTGTTTTTT. Protein sequence: CAWSVRGGGEKLFF. The full variable domain, rest sourced from reference TRBV30 and TRBJ1-4, is SQTIHQWPATLVQPVGSPLSLECTVEGTSNPNLYWYRQAAGRGLQLLFYSVGIGQISSEVPQNLSASRPQDRQFILSSKKLLLSDSGFYLCAWSVRGGGEKLFFGSGTQLSVL.

The chain is built from TRBV5-1 and TRBJ2-7; D unresolved. Germline assignment: CDR1 SGHRS and CDR2 YFSETQ. V was cut by 4 bases and J by 4 bases, with 18 bases left in between. The CDR3 spans 15 residues. CDR3 in DNA: TGCGCCAGCAGCCCGGACCTAGGAAGAAGGTACGAGCAGTACTTC. It codes for CASSPDLGRRYEQYF.

The chain joins TRBV4-1 to TRBJ1-4; weak D call: TRBD1 (6 bases). The ends were cut back, 3 bases at V and 4 bases at J, with 21 bases in the middle. CDR3 length: 18 amino acids. CDR1 is MGHRA and CDR2 is YSYEKL in the germline V gene. CDR3 residues: CASSQGPPRGQINEKLFF. CDR3 DNA: TGCGCCAGCAGCCAGGGACCGCCCAGAGGACAGATTAATGAAAAACTGTTTTTT.

This sequence joins TRBV27 and TRBJ2-7; TRBD1 might be the D (6 bases). The CDR3 loop spans 13 amino acids. Deletions cut 4 bases from V and 4 bases from J, with 11 bases between. From germline, CDR1 is MNHEY and CDR2 SMNVEV (reference sequence). The CDR3 sequence: CASSYNREYEQYF. The CDR3 bases are TGTGCCAGCAGTTACAACAGGGAATACGAGCAGTACTTC.

This chain links TRBV28 with TRBJ2-1, with D perhaps matching TRBD1 (5 bases). There are 13 residues in the CDR3. V lost 6 bases to trimming and J lost 6 bases, with 12 bases between them. Germline V gene data show CDR1 as MDHEN and CDR2 as SYDVKM. CDR3 loop: CASRLQVSNEQFF. CDR3 DNA: TGTGCCAGCAGACTACAGGTATCCAATGAGCAGTTCTTC. The full variable domain, its missing parts supplied by reference TRBV28 and TRBJ2-1, is DVKVTQSSRYLVKRTGEKVFLECVQDMDHENMFWYRQDPGLGLRLIYFSYDVKMKEKGDIPEGYSVSREKKERFSLILESASTNQTSMYLCASRLQVSNEQFFGPGTRLTVL.

The J gene is TRBJ2-6, the V gene TRBV15, with a possible D match to TRBD2 (6 bases). This CDR3 spans 15 amino acids. CDR1 is LNHNV and CDR2 is YYDKDF in the germline V gene (reference sequence). The V end was cut by 5 bases, the J end by 0 bases, with 8 bases between. The chain's CDR3 is CATSGGNSGANVLTF. The CDR3 region has the DNA TGTGCCACCAGCGGAGGGAACTCTGGGGCCAACGTCCTGACTTTC. The full variable domain, with the rest looked up from reference TRBV15 and TRBJ2-6, is DAMVIQNPRYQVTQFGKPVTLSCSQTLNHNVMYWYQQKSSQAPKLLFHYYDKDFNNEADTPDNFQSRRPNTSFCFLDIRSPGLGDTAMYLCATSGGNSGANVLTFGAGSRLTVL.

A remark on this clone: A far more abundant clone sits one base away, making this likely a read error. The rearrangement joins TRBV4-2 to TRBJ2-7; D assignment may be TRBD1 or TRBD2 (5 bases each). Germline values: CDR1 LGHNA, CDR2 YNFKEQ. V was cut by 1 base and J by 5 bases, with 12 bases left in between. The CDR3 contains 14 residues. The CDR3 reads CASSQGGEGHEQYF. As DNA, the CDR3 is TGTGCCAGCAGCCAAGGGGGAGAGGGACACGAGCAGTACTTC.

The chain uses TRBV30 and TRBJ1-2; 9 bases are shared with TRBD1. The CDR3 totals 15 residues. V lost 2 bases to trimming and J lost 3 bases; unmatched junction nucleotides: 7. From germline, CDR1 is GTSNPN and CDR2 SVGIG (reference sequence). CDR3 in amino acids: CAWSRPGQGYYGYTF. DNA for the CDR3: TGTGCCTGGAGTCGCCCGGGACAGGGTTACTATGGCTACACCTTC. The full variable domain, rest sourced from reference TRBV30 and TRBJ1-2, is SQTIHQWPATLVQPVGSPLSLECTVEGTSNPNLYWYRQAAGRGLQLLFYSVGIGQISSEVPQNLSASRPQDRQFILSSKKLLLSDSGFYLCAWSRPGQGYYGYTFGSGTRLTVV.